This TCR beta chain comes out of a study of blood T cells in healthy people across ages. Study overall: The capture of about one barcoded beta molecule per two T cells was achieved by template switching.

A remark on this clonotype: Its antigen remains unknown.

Study-level points and caveats: The unsorted PBMCs prevented any conclusive comparison of naive versus antigen-experienced cells. Fewer expanded clones and more diversity marked long-lived versus aged donors.

The trim removed 3 bases at V and 2 bases at J, leaving 6 bases unmatched. Germline V gene sequence: CDR1 SGHTA, CDR2 FQGNSA. CDR3 length: 15 amino acids. Combining a sample-barcoded 5' primer with a J-beta primer mix, a second PCR ran for about 7 to 11 cycles. TCRdb itself ran the 5' RACE reads through MiXCR, one entry per CDR3 protein. There are 450,000 to 700,000 distinct CDR3 sequences in the sample; approximately 27% occur only once, and about 18% lies in the top ten. This clonotype was obtained from a woman in her 70s in good health. The chain employs TRBV7-2 and TRBJ2-7; TRBD2 aligns across 8 bases. Sequencing was done on a sample of blood. CDR3 in amino acids: CASSLWAGGAYEQYF. The CDR3 DNA follows: TGTGCCAGCAGCTTGTGGGCGGGGGGAGCCTACGAGCAGTACTTC.